These T cell receptor beta chains were read from a single sample in a study of shared clonotypes between healthy human individuals. Here immunoSEQ multiplex PCR was the method, and the copy in TCRdb shows in-frame clones only, minus some. The data contain 2 million to 3 million clones, 93% of them seen just once; the ten biggest clones take up approximately 0.36%. Sequenced: naive CD4+ T cells from PBMCs. The receptors stem from a young man in good health. Some clones in this sample may be carry-over from other donors' samples. Both conserved end residues are part of each CDR3. The D gene is left open where the match is weak. For some rows the clone size is stated as once, few or many, or as a class when expanded; others skip it.

d_gene	v_gene	abundance	j_gene	CDR3nt	CDR3aa
TRBD1	TRBV6-1	.	TRBJ1-5	TGTGCCAGCAGGGGGACAGGGGAAAGTCAGCCCCAGCATTTT	CASRGTGESQPQHF
TRBD1	TRBV4-1	.	TRBJ1-2	TGCGCCAGCAGCCAAGATGTTCAGGACAGGGGCTATGGCTACACCTTC	CASSQDVQDRGYGYTF
.	TRBV5-1	.	TRBJ2-5	TGCGCCAGCAGCTTGGGGTCAGCCCAAGAGACCCAGTACTTC	CASSLGSAQETQYF
.	TRBV6-5	.	TRBJ2-2	TGTGCCAGCAGTTCCGTGATAATCGGGGAGCTGTTTTTT	CASSSVIIGELFF
.	TRBV7-9	.	TRBJ2-3	TGTGCCAGCAGCCCAGTAGGGGGTACGCAGTATTTT	CASSPVGGTQYF
.	TRBV5-6	.	TRBJ1-2	TGTGCCAGCAGCCCCGGGGGGGTCTATGGCTACACCTTC	CASSPGGVYGYTF
TRBD1	TRBV19	.	TRBJ1-5	TGTGCCAGTAGGGACAGGGTTGGCAATCAGCCCCAGCATTTT	CASRDRVGNQPQHF
TRBD1	TRBV5-1	.	TRBJ1-1	TGCGCCAGCAGCCTGACAGGGGGCGAAACTGAAGCTTTCTTT	CASSLTGGETEAFF
TRBD2	TRBV5-4	.	TRBJ2-1	TGTGCCAGCAGCCGGACTAGCGACTACAATGAGCAGTTCTTC	CASSRTSDYNEQFF
TRBD2	TRBV11-3	.	TRBJ2-3	TGTGCCAGCAGCTTACGGGCGGGAGGGACGCAGTATTTT	CASSLRAGGTQYF
TRBD1	TRBV7-2	once	TRBJ2-1	TGTGCCAGCAGCTCTGGGACAGGGGGTATGGGTGAGCAGTTCTTC	CASSSGTGGMGEQFF
.	TRBV19	.	TRBJ1-2	TGTGCCAGTACGACGGGACACTTCCTTGGCTACACCTTC	CASTTGHFLGYTF
TRBD1	TRBV9	.	TRBJ2-3	TGTGCCAGCAGCGAGCGGGGACAGGGGGCGGTCACGCAGTATTTT	CASSERGQGAVTQYF
.	TRBV18	.	TRBJ1-5	TGTGCCAGCTCACCAGGGCCGAGCAATCAGCCCCAGCATTTT	CASSPGPSNQPQHF
.	TRBV5-1	.	TRBJ2-7	TGCGCCAGCAGCTTGCTCCTGAGCTCCTACGAGCAGTACTTC	CASSLLLSSYEQYF
TRBD2	TRBV6-5	.	TRBJ2-2	TGTGCCAGCAGTTACGGACTAGCGGGAGTCGGGGAGCTGTTTTTT	CASSYGLAGVGELFF
TRBD2	TRBV28	.	TRBJ2-1	TGTGCCAGCACTTCCCCAGGGCGGGGGGGGTTGACTGGGCAGTTCTTC	CASTSPGRGGLTGQFF
.	TRBV30	.	TRBJ2-5	TGTGCCTGGGGGGGGGCTAGCGGACAAGAGACCCAGTACTTC	CAWGGASGQETQYF